Sequencing of this T cell receptor (beta chain) was carried out in a study of shared clonotypes between healthy human individuals. The V gene end was trimmed by 4 bases and the J gene end by 5 bases; junction bases not matched to a gene: 10. The germline CDR1 and CDR2 sequences are SGDLS and YYNGEE. The CDR3 runs to 16 residues. Across several immunoSEQ plates, the genomic DNA of each subset was split evenly. It was roughly 200 ng DNA, 30,000 or so T cell genomes, that sorted-subset replicate PCRs used. Clones were read by immunoSEQ multiplex PCR, and TCRdb kept only the in-frame ones, dropping some. Of around 100,000 clones in the sample, 67% were seen once. Of note for this clone: The target antigen is unknown.

Study-wide results and limits: Memory subsets had estimated richness that was generally smaller than that of naive subsets.

CD8 memory cells included CD45RO+ cells plus CCR7-negative CD45RA+ TemRA cells. The sample consisted of memory CD8+ T cells sorted from blood. Indicated subset: CD45RO+ cells pooled with CCR7-negative TemRA cells. The V and J genes are TRBV9 and TRBJ2-3; TRBD2 matches 10 bases. The sequence was obtained from a woman aged 25-40 years in good health. This CDR3 is CASSSQAGGPGDTQYF. In DNA form, the CDR3 reads TGTGCCAGCAGCTCACAAGCGGGAGGGCCCGGAGATACGCAGTATTTT. The full variable domain, completed using reference TRBV9 and TRBJ2-3, is DSGVTQTPKHLITATGQRVTLRCSPRSGDLSVYWYQQSLDQGLQFLIQYYNGEERAKGNILERFSAQQFPDLHSELNLSSLELGDSALYFCASSSQAGGPGDTQYFGPGTRLTVL.